The 13 T cell receptor beta chains below were found in one sample sequenced in a study of blood T cell repertoires in COVID-19. TCRdb's copy holds only in-frame clones and misses some; the assay was immunoSEQ multiplex PCR. This sample yields about 140,000 clones, of which 65% to 85% are seen a single time; around 4% belongs to the top ten. Sequencing was carried out using peripheral blood. These receptors were obtained from a woman aged 55-75 years with acute or convalescent COVID-19.

The chain employs TRBV5-5 and TRBJ1-6, with 7 bases identical to TRBD1. In germline, CDR1 is SGHKS, CDR2 YYEKEE (reference sequence). V was clipped by 4 bases and J by 7 bases; unmatched bases: 5. The CDR3 has 14 residues. CDR3 residues: CASSAGTANSPLHF. DNA for the CDR3: TGTGCCAGCAGCGCCGGGACAGCAAATTCACCCCTCCACTTT.

V and J are TRBV29-1 and TRBJ2-7; 12 positions agree with TRBD2. CDR1 is SQVTM and CDR2 is ANQGSEA in the germline V gene. Trimming removed 4 bases from V and 4 bases from J; junction bases left unmatched: 2. The CDR3 length is 13 residues. The CDR3 loop reads CSVVLAGGYEQYF. CDR3 sequence (DNA): TGCAGCGTTGTTCTAGCGGGAGGGTACGAGCAGTACTTC.

The V call is TRBV28, the J call TRBJ1-2, with a possible D match to TRBD1 (6 bases). V lost 6 bases and J 4 bases, leaving 9 bases between the germline ends. The germline V gene encodes CDR1 MDHEN and CDR2 SYDVKM. There are 12 residues in the CDR3. DNA of the CDR3: TGTGCCAGCAGAACAGGGTTCTATGGCTACACCTTC. It is translated as CASRTGFYGYTF.

The chain is built from TRBV3-1 (or the pseudogene TRBV3-2) and TRBJ1-2; D possibly corresponds to TRBD1 (6 bases). The CDR3 covers 14 residues. The germline gives CDR1 LGHDT, CDR2 YNNKEL (reference sequence). V gave up 3 bases and J gave up 5 bases, with 13 bases separating them. CDR3 amino acids: CASSQADRPYGYTF. The CDR3 bases are TGTGCCAGCAGCCAGGCGGACAGACCTTATGGCTACACCTTC.

This chain links TRBV12-3 or TRBV12-4 with TRBJ2-7; no reliable D call. The CDR3 is 13 amino acids. V lost 5 bases, J lost 0 bases, and 8 bases lay in between. DNA for the CDR3: TGTGCCAGCAGTCCCTCCCCCTCCTACGAGCAGTACTTC. Protein sequence: CASSPSPSYEQYF.

The chain has TRBV10-3 and TRBJ1-2; tentatively, D is TRBD1 (5 bases). V lost 5 bases and J lost 3, with 19 bases in between. The CDR3 is 16 amino acids. Germline V gene lookup returns CDR1 ENHRY and CDR2 SYGVKD. The CDR3 protein is CAISTQAPLIYYGYTF. In DNA form, the CDR3 reads TGTGCCATCAGTACACAGGCTCCCTTAATATACTATGGCTACACCTTC.

This clone was seen only once. The chain employs TRBV29-1 and TRBJ2-2; the D gene is possibly TRBD1 (6 bases). Deletions cut 1 base from V and 1 base from J, with 13 bases between. Germline V lookup: CDR1 SQVTM, CDR2 ANQGSEA. This CDR3 is 16 amino acids long. Here the CDR3 reads CSVEGLPGQNTGELFF. The CDR3, as DNA: TGCAGCGTTGAAGGGCTTCCGGGACAGAACACCGGGGAGCTGTTTTTT.

The table lists this clone with a few counts. CDR3 loop: CSVSGQANYGYTF. CDR3 sequence (DNA): TGCAGCGTCTCTGGACAGGCTAACTATGGCTACACCTTC. The chain carries TRBV29-1 and TRBJ1-2; 7 bases align to TRBD1. This CDR3 is 13 amino acids long. V was clipped by 6 bases and J by 0 bases; unmatched bases: 4. Germline CDR1 and CDR2: SQVTM and ANQGSEA.

V gene TRBV7-8 combines with J gene TRBJ1-3; D gene uncertain. V was shortened by 5 bases and J by 2 bases, with 10 bases between the two germline ends. The germline V gene has CDR1 SGHVS and CDR2 FQNEAQ. The CDR3 length is 14 residues. CDR3 sequence: CASSPGIAGNTIYF. The CDR3 DNA sequence: TGTGCCAGCAGCCCCGGGATTGCTGGAAACACCATATATTTT.

The chain is built from TRBV1 and TRBJ2-7; the table's D gene call, TRBD1, was not cross checked with the DNA. TRBV1 is an annotated pseudogene. This CDR3 has 17 residues. CDR3 sequence reads: CTSSHQLHRGRAYEQYF. CDR3 nucleotide sequence: TGCACCAGCAGCCATCAACTTCATAGGGGGCGCGCCTACGAGCAGTACTTC.

The V gene is TRBV6-5, the J gene TRBJ1-3; no clear D. The length of the CDR3 is 15 residues. Germline CDR1 reads MNHEY; CDR2 reads SVGAGI. Trimming removed 1 base from V and 2 bases from J, with 9 bases in between. The CDR3 here is CASSYFGLAGNTIYF. The DNA of the CDR3 is TGTGCCAGCAGTTACTTCGGGTTGGCTGGAAACACCATATATTTT.

In this sample, this clone turned up many times. V and J are TRBV7-9 and TRBJ1-4; the match to TRBD1 covers 9 bases. Germline V gene lookup returns CDR1 SEHNR and CDR2 FQNEAQ (reference sequence). The CDR3 is 16 amino acids. The V segment lost 6 bases and the J segment 8 bases; nucleotides outside the gene matches: 13. The CDR3 loop is CASSLTGGASGEKLFF. The CDR3 nucleotides read TGTGCCAGCAGTCTAACAGGGGGCGCGTCGGGAGAAAAACTGTTTTTT.

V is TRBV25-1 and J is TRBJ1-2, with unresolved D. Germline loops: CDR1 MGHDK, CDR2 SYGVNS. The germline V and J ends were trimmed by 4 bases and 5 bases, with 11 bases remaining between them. The CDR3 is 13 amino acids. The CDR3 DNA reads TGTGCCAGCAGTGGGACTGGGAGGTATGGCTACACCTTC. The encoded protein is CASSGTGRYGYTF.